The present entry profiles one T cell receptor (beta chain) with its context. What it binds is unknown. TRB was amplified from about 250-500 ng of blood genomic DNA. TRB rearrangements were amplified by multiplex PCR with BIOMED2 TRB-A/B primers. In TCRdb, the multiplex PCR reads were re-called with MiXCR into one record per CDR3 protein. The sample shows around 23,000 distinct CDR3 sequences, roughly 27% of them seen only once. Looked up from germline, CDR1 is LNHDA and CDR2 is SQIVND (reference sequence). V was shortened by 3 bases and J by 2 bases, with 13 bases between the two germline ends. CDR3 length: 15 residues. The source of the sample is a study of T and B cells in COVID-19 patients. Study observations and caveats: In COVID-19 patients, T cell receptor beta variable and joining gene use was reportedly strongly skewed.

The sequenced sample was blood. The receptor was derived from a human donor who had recovered from COVID-19. This rearrangement joins TRBV19 to TRBJ1-2; D may be TRBD1 (6 bases). The CDR3 sequence is CASSMGQGINYGYTF. The CDR3 bases are TGTGCCAGTAGTATGGGGCAGGGGATCAACTATGGCTACACCTTC.